What follows is one TCR beta chain and its context. Its antigen is currently unknown. Cycle 7 day 1, cycle 4 day 1, and baseline were the timepoints at which blood was sampled. Germline V CDR1 and CDR2: SNHLY, FYNNEI. The length of the CDR3 is 16 residues. The V end lost 2 bases, the J end lost 0 bases, and 11 bases lay between the germline ends. TCRdb keeps only in-frame clones here, not all; method: immunoSEQ multiplex PCR. The sample consists of roughly 15,000 clones, 78% of them appearing once. These data originate in a study of OX40 agonist ivuxolimab in advanced cancers. Study-level findings and limits: In a subset of nonresponders, normalized T-cell clonal expansion was also low. Expanded peripheral T cell antigen specificity was not determined. Averaged across samples, CD8+ T cells carried more expanded clones than CD4+ did.

This chain joins TRBV2 and TRBJ1-5; no clear D. The clonotype was recovered from an adult with an advanced solid tumor such as melanoma, head and neck, liver or kidney cancer. Sequencing was performed on CD4+ or CD8+ T cells sorted from blood, taken in a trial of the OX40 agonist ivuxolimab. In DNA form, the CDR3 reads TGTGCCAGCAGTGAACCGGGCCCTTATAGCAATCAGCCCCAGCATTTT. Protein: CASSEPGPYSNQPQHF. The entire variable domain, with the rest obtained from reference TRBV2 and TRBJ1-5, is as follows: EPEVTQTPSHQVTQMGQEVILRCVPISNHLYFYWYRQILGQKVEFLVSFYNNEISEKSEIFDDQFSVERPDGSNFTLKIRSTKLEDSAMYFCASSEPGPYSNQPQHFGDGTRLSIL.